The sequence of this T cell receptor beta chain was determined in a study of blood T cell repertoires in COVID-19. Clones were sequenced by immunoSEQ multiplex PCR, and TCRdb holds only the in-frame ones, with some missing. The sample yields 110,000 or so clones, 80% to 85% seen once. Germline V gene sequence: CDR1 SEHNR, CDR2 FQNEAQ (reference sequence). V was pared by 8 bases and J by 0 bases, with 12 bases between. The CDR3 length is 14 residues. Source material: peripheral blood. V gene TRBV7-9 combines with J gene TRBJ2-3, with TRBD1 as a possible D gene (5 bases). This clonotype was sampled from a woman older than 75 with acute or convalescent COVID-19. The CDR3 loop reads CASFRGVSTDTQYF. The CDR3 bases are TGTGCCAGCTTTAGGGGTGTCAGCACAGATACGCAGTATTTT.